One TCR beta chain is described in this entry. Living in 24 US areas, the participants were between roughly 18 and 89 years of age. Recovered status applied to Cohort 3 donors who had two consecutive negative PCRs. It also applied to those with clearance or with symptom resolution. From germline, CDR1 is SQVTM and CDR2 ANQGSEA. The V end lost 7 bases, the J end lost 5 bases, and 17 bases lay between the germline ends. This CDR3 is built from 13 residues. This specimen comes from a study of blood T cell repertoires in COVID-19. Turning to the study itself: There were acute and convalescent COVID-19 samples, and they came from the United States, Italy and Spain. T cells, B-cell-depleted T cells, or PBMCs provided the cDNA or gDNA that served as material.

TCRdb's table, derived via immunoSEQ multiplex PCR, lists solely in-frame clones and lacks some. In the table there are about 270,000 clones, nearly 90% of which are singletons. The chain joins TRBV29-1 to TRBJ1-1, with unresolved D. Source material: PBMCs or T cells enriched from blood (not recorded which). The sequence was collected from a woman aged 60-70 years who had recovered from COVID-19. CDR3 loop: CSAGPTGNTEAFF. The CDR3 DNA sequence: TGCAGCGCTGGGCCGACGGGGAATACTGAAGCTTTCTTT.